This T cell receptor (beta chain) was captured in a study of radiotherapy plus CTLA-4 blockade in lung cancer (dated 2018 in TCRdb). About the full investigation: Objective responses were observed in about a sixth of enrolled patients, and disease control was achieved in about 32%.

A note on this clone: The antigen it recognizes is unknown. No base-level quality is on record; no much larger clone is a single base apart.

In this study, focal radiation therapy paired with CTLA-4 blockade (ipilimumab) was tested in patients who had chemo-refractory metastatic non-small-cell lung cancer. The library was generated by the immunoSEQ multiplex PCR assay. What TCRdb holds here is the immuneACCESS table cut down to in-frame rearrangements. Part of the clones is not present; checked against another copy, under half of the missing clones reflect an unresolved V gene, and the others are unexplained. A total of 60,000 to 85,000 clones appear in this sample, around 84% of them only once. The ten largest clones represent approximately 0.9% of the sample. From cysteine to phenylalanine, the CDR3 is 15 amino acids long. CDR3 DNA is the only sequence kept; it has 45 bases, read in frame from the first base. At the junction V is shortened by 1 base and J by 5 bases, with 11 bases in between. CDR1 and CDR2, per the germline V gene, are SGHVS and FNYEAQ.

Findings and caveats that apply to the study as a whole: After treatment with radiotherapy and ipilimumab, TCR clones that originated in tumors expanded in peripheral blood. Increased serum interferon-beta after radiation, together with early dynamic changes in blood T cell clones, were reported to be the strongest predictors of response.

Sequenced here: peripheral blood, sampled from a patient treated with radiotherapy plus ipilimumab. The chain is made from TRBV7-6 and TRBJ2-2; the D gene identity is not certain. This TCR came from a human donor with non-small cell lung cancer who had stable disease on radiotherapy plus ipilimumab. The DNA is as follows: TGTGCCAGCAGCTTAGGGTCGGACGCGACCGGGGAGCTGTTTTTT. Its product reads: CASSLGSDATGELFF.